This paragraph covers one TCR beta chain sequence. The antigen is not known. Checkpoint therapy with ipilimumab 1 mg/kg began 14 to 28 days after transplant. Patients received nivolumab 3 mg/kg at weeks 1, 4, 7, 10, then fortnightly to week 26. This entry is derived from a study of ipilimumab plus nivolumab after autologous stem cell transplantation. Across the study: DLBCL patients had primary refractory or relapsed disease.

The CDR3 sequence is 17 residues long. The V and J ends lost 2 bases and 6 bases, in that order; junction bases with no gene match: 10. The V gene's germline CDR1 is SGHRS and CDR2 YFSETQ. Whole-study results and caveats: The authors say TCR, Treg and microbiome findings warrant further study.

The assay was immunoSEQ multiplex PCR, and TCRdb's table has in-frame clones only and misses some. The sample shows roughly 16,000 clones, about 86% of them seen only once. The chain couples TRBV5-1 to TRBJ1-4, with 10 bases fitting TRBD1. The specimen comprised PBMCs, sampled in a trial of ipilimumab plus nivolumab as post-transplant consolidation. The receptor was derived from a male donor with diffuse large B-cell lymphoma. CDR3 region: CASSFSHLGTGDEKLFF. In nucleotides, the CDR3 is TGCGCCAGCAGCTTCTCCCACCTCGGGACAGGGGATGAAAAACTGTTTTTT.